The 11 T cell receptor beta chains below were found in one sample sequenced in a study of T cells in Graves' hyperthyroidism and ophthalmopathy. Researchers took RNA transcripts and amplified the TCR beta CDR3 regions from them. RT-PCR in the first round (using the HTBI primer set) targeted the TCR CDR3. TCRdb independently ran MiXCR on the multiplex PCR reads; one entry per CDR3 protein. This table holds 410,000 or so distinct CDR3 sequences, roughly 15% found once. The sample comprised blood. These TCRs come from a man aged 18-30 years with Graves' ophthalmopathy.

There are many counts of this clonotype. The chain employs TRBV5-1 and TRBJ2-2, with a possible D match to TRBD1 (6 bases). The germline CDR1 and CDR2 sequences are SGHRS and YFSETQ. The CDR3 contains 15 residues. V shed 4 bases and J shed 3 bases, with 13 bases lying between them. CDR3 DNA: TGCGCCAGCAGCCAAAACAGGGAGCACACCGGGGAGCTGTTTTTT. Encoded protein: CASSQNREHTGELFF.

This sequence joins TRBV27 and TRBJ1-6; tentatively, D is TRBD1 (5 bases). This CDR3 region has 13 residues. Looked up from germline, CDR1 is MNHEY and CDR2 is SMNVEV (reference sequence). V lost 2 bases and J lost 11, with 10 bases in between. CDR3 residues: CASSLGTRAPLHF. In DNA form, the CDR3 reads TGTGCCAGCAGTTTAGGGACCCGCGCACCCCTCCACTTT.

This clonotype was recorded many times. The chain combines TRBV7-2 with TRBJ1-6, with D tentatively TRBD1 (6 bases). Trimming pared 5 bases from V and 9 bases from J, leaving 14 bases between. CDR3 length: 14 residues. Germline V gene sequence: CDR1 SGHTA, CDR2 FQGNSA. The CDR3 here is CASSRNRDPSPLHF. In DNA form, the CDR3 reads TGTGCCAGCAGCCGAAACAGGGATCCTTCACCCCTCCACTTT.

The table lists this clonotype with many counts. The J gene is TRBJ2-7, the V gene TRBV5-1, with TRBD1 matching over 9 bases. V was clipped by 2 bases and J by 5 bases; unmatched bases: 5. This CDR3 contains 14 residues. Germline CDR1 SGHRS, CDR2 YFSETQ. Here the CDR3 reads CASSFLGTGNEQYF. The CDR3 region has the DNA TGCGCCAGCAGCTTCCTAGGGACAGGGAACGAGCAGTACTTC.

The V call is TRBV6-2 or TRBV6-3, the J call TRBJ2-3; 8 positions match TRBD2. Trimming cost V 10 bases and J 1 base; bases outside gene matches: 7. Germline V gene sequence: CDR1 MNHEY, CDR2 SVGEGT. The CDR3 consists of 14 residues. Here the CDR3 DNA reads TGTGCCACCTCTGACGGGGGGGGCACAGATACGCAGTATTTT. Amino acid sequence: CATSDGGGTDTQYF.

The chain joins TRBV7-9 to TRBJ2-1; no clear D gene. The germline V and J ends were trimmed by 2 bases and 10 bases, with 6 bases remaining between them. The CDR3 extends over 11 amino acids. CDR1 is SEHNR and CDR2 is FQNEAQ in the germline V gene (reference sequence). Here the CDR3 reads CASSLFGEQFF. CDR3 bases: TGTGCCAGCAGCTTATTCGGGGAGCAGTTCTTC.

This clonotype was seen many times. The chain carries TRBV12-3 or TRBV12-4 and TRBJ1-1, with no clear D. This CDR3 has 14 residues. V lost 5 bases to trimming and J lost 7 bases, with 17 bases between them. DNA of the CDR3: TGTGCCAGCAGTCGCCGACCGGGAAGTAGTGAAGCTTTCTTT. It codes for CASSRRPGSSEAFF.

In its sample, this clonotype was seen many times. V is TRBV9 and J is TRBJ2-7; 9 bases are a match to TRBD2. CDR1 and CDR2 from the germline V gene are SGDLS and YYNGEE. The CDR3 runs to 15 residues. Trimming removed 0 bases from V and 3 bases from J; junction bases left unmatched: 4. The CDR3 loop is CASSVVTSGIYEQYF. The CDR3 region has the DNA TGTGCCAGCAGCGTAGTGACTAGCGGAATCTACGAGCAGTACTTC.

At least ten counts were recorded for this clonotype. The chain links TRBV6-1 to TRBJ2-7, with 9 bases that match TRBD1. In germline, CDR1 is MNHNS, CDR2 SASEGT. Trimming cost V 7 bases and J 0 bases; bases outside gene matches: 4. This CDR3 is built from 14 residues. CDR3 in amino acids: CASTSDRGSYEQYF. The CDR3 DNA sequence: TGTGCCAGCACCTCGGACAGGGGCTCCTACGAGCAGTACTTC.

The J gene is TRBJ1-6, the V gene TRBV20-1; D is undetermined. The CDR3 covers 15 residues. Per the germline V gene, CDR1 is DFQATT and CDR2 is SNEGSKA (reference sequence). The V gene lost 3 bases and the J gene lost 8 bases, with 17 bases spanning the gap. The CDR3 spells CSASVPGVIDSPLHF. In DNA, the CDR3 is TGCAGTGCTAGTGTACCGGGAGTGATAGATTCACCCCTCCACTTT.

This clonotype was counted many times. The chain has TRBV20-1 and TRBJ1-1; TRBD1 might be the D (5 bases). V was pared by 3 bases and J by 3 bases, with 11 bases between. CDR3 length: 13 residues. Germline V gene lookup returns CDR1 DFQATT and CDR2 SNEGSKA (reference sequence). CDR3 amino acids: CSASGGGDTEAFF. The CDR3 DNA reads as TGCAGTGCTAGCGGGGGTGGGGACACTGAAGCTTTCTTT.